These 18 T cell receptor beta chains share one sample of origin, sequenced in a study of T-cell reconstitution after alpha-beta-depleted transplantation in children. Molecular barcoding with unique molecular identifiers was used for the TCRbeta library. Using its own MiXCR run on the PCR reads, TCRdb lists one record per CDR3 protein. The data hold about 240,000 distinct CDR3 sequences, with around 13% observed a single time. Sequences were derived from PBMCs from the stem cell graft donor, sampled from the stem cell graft. The receptors come from a human donor who donated a stem cell graft to a child with acute lymphoblastic leukemia.

This clonotype appeared many times. The genes are TRBV20-1 and TRBJ2-1; no clear D. The CDR3 extends over 14 amino acids. Germline V gene sequence: CDR1 DFQATT, CDR2 SNEGSKA (reference sequence). V lost 3 bases, J lost 6 bases, and 15 bases lay in between. CDR3 in amino acids: CSARLVGGINEQFF. Here the CDR3 DNA reads TGCAGTGCTAGGTTGGTCGGCGGAATCAATGAGCAGTTCTTC.

This clonotype was seen a handful of times. The junction departs from the called germline gene at one end, perhaps through a read error. The chain links TRBV5-1 to TRBJ2-6; maybe TRBD1 (5 bases). The germline gives CDR1 SGHRS, CDR2 YFSETQ. The CDR3 consists of 15 residues. The chain's CDR3 is CASSSTGSGANGLTF. The CDR3 DNA is TGCGCCAGCAGCTCTACTGGCTCTGGGGCCAACGGCCTGACTTTC.

This clonotype was picked up many times. This chain joins TRBV9 and TRBJ2-1; 7 nucleotides line up with TRBD2. Germline trimming cut 5 bases from V and 15 bases from J; bases unmatched to any gene: 20. CDR1 SGDLS and CDR2 YYNGEE come from the germline V gene. The CDR3 is made up of 15 amino acids. CDR3 loop: CASSGFSGRGELLFF. The CDR3 nucleotides read TGTGCCAGCAGTGGATTTAGCGGGCGGGGAGAGTTATTGTTCTTC. Complete variable domain (other parts from reference TRBV9 and TRBJ2-1): DSGVTQTPKHLITATGQRVTLRCSPRSGDLSVYWYQQSLDQGLQFLIQYYNGEERAKGNILERFSAQQFPDLHSELNLSSLELGDSALYFCASSGFSGRGELLFFGPGTRLTVL.

The chain links TRBV5-1 to TRBJ2-5, with D hard to call. CDR1 is SGHRS, CDR2 YFSETQ, per germline. Trimming took 0 bases from V and 6 from J, leaving 9 bases between them. This CDR3 is 13 amino acids long. The CDR3 sequence is CASSLDSFKTQYF. As DNA, the CDR3 is TGCGCCAGCAGCTTGGACAGCTTCAAGACCCAGTACTTC.

This clonotype was counted at least ten times. This rearrangement joins TRBV18 to TRBJ2-7; D might be TRBD2 (7 bases). Germline CDR1 KGHSH, CDR2 LQKENI. Trimming stripped 6 bases from V and 0 bases from J, with 15 bases between. The CDR3 loop spans 15 amino acids. The CDR3 loop is CASSQGEGHSYEQYF. CDR3 bases: TGTGCCAGCTCCCAAGGGGAGGGACACTCCTACGAGCAGTACTTC.

This clonotype was seen at least ten times. This chain joins TRBV7-2 and TRBJ2-3, with 7 bases fitting TRBD2. The CDR3 runs 15 residues. V lost 5 bases and J lost 4; bases outside the gene matches: 9. Germline V CDR1 and CDR2: SGHTA, FQGNSA. The CDR3 DNA reads as TGTGCCAGCAGCCTCTTAGCGGGTTGGGCAGATACGCAGTATTTT. Its translation is CASSLLAGWADTQYF.

The sample holds many counts of this clonotype. The rearrangement links TRBV28 to TRBJ1-6; TRBD1 is a possible D gene (5 bases). The germline V and J ends were trimmed by 3 bases and 0 bases, with 9 bases remaining between them. The CDR3 is 16 residues long. Germline values: CDR1 MDHEN, CDR2 SYDVKM. The CDR3 loop is CASSLVQGSYNSPLHF. The CDR3 region has the DNA TGTGCCAGCAGTTTGGTCCAGGGCTCCTATAATTCACCCCTCCACTTT.

In its sample, this clonotype was seen many times. The chain recombines TRBV4-2 with TRBJ1-6; TRBD1 aligns across 7 bases. The germline CDR1 and CDR2 sequences are LGHNA and YNFKEQ. V lost 1 base and J lost 7; bases outside the gene matches: 1. CDR3 length: 14 residues. The CDR3 is CASSQVQGNSPLHF. In nucleotides, the CDR3 is TGTGCCAGCAGCCAAGTACAGGGGAATTCACCCCTCCACTTT.

V is TRBV4-3 and J is TRBJ2-1; the match to TRBD1 covers 9 bases. Germline CDR1 is LGHNA and CDR2 is YSLEER. This CDR3 has 18 residues. V lost 3 bases to trimming and J lost 6 bases; unmatched junction nucleotides: 15. In nucleotides, the CDR3 is TGCGCCAGCAGCCATGAAAGGGGACAGGGTAAACCATTCAATGAGCAGTTCTTC. It translates to CASSHERGQGKPFNEQFF.

The sample holds many counts of this clonotype. The J gene is TRBJ1-2, the V gene TRBV5-1; no definite D call. The germline V gene has CDR1 SGHRS and CDR2 YFSETQ. V was trimmed by 3 bases and J by 0 bases, leaving 9 bases between them. The CDR3 extends over 14 amino acids. In DNA form, the CDR3 reads TGCGCCAGCAGCTATACAGCTTCTAACTATGGCTACACCTTC. Its protein product is CASSYTASNYGYTF.

This clonotype was seen at least ten times. The CDR3 nucleotides read TGTGCCATCGCGGGGCTGCCCGGGACGGATGGCTACACCTTC. Amino acids: CAIAGLPGTDGYTF. The rearrangement joins TRBV10-3 to TRBJ1-2; D is possibly TRBD1 (5 bases). The germline CDR1 and CDR2 sequences are ENHRY and SYGVKD. V gave up 8 bases and J gave up 6 bases, with 19 bases separating them. CDR3 length: 14 amino acids.

This clonotype was observed a handful of times. This chain connects TRBV12-3 or TRBV12-4 to TRBJ2-6; D perhaps matches TRBD1 (5 bases). V lost 6 bases and J 0 bases, leaving 15 bases between the germline ends. The CDR3 runs 17 residues. In DNA form, the CDR3 reads TGTGCCAGCAGCCCCGCAGGGCAAGTCTCTGGGGCCAACGTCCTGACTTTC. This codes for CASSPAGQVSGANVLTF.

This clonotype was seen more than once but under ten times. V and J are TRBV7-2 and TRBJ2-3, with D possibly being TRBD2 (6 bases). Per germline, CDR1 SGHTA and CDR2 FQGNSA. V lost 1 base and J lost 10, with 18 bases in between. The CDR3 extends over 15 amino acids. The CDR3 region has the DNA TGTGCCAGCAGCTTAGGTGGGACTTCCCCTCGGGCGCAGTATTTT. This translates into CASSLGGTSPRAQYF.

This clonotype was observed many times. J is TRBJ2-5 and V is TRBV7-9; maybe TRBD2 (6 bases). Germline V lookup: CDR1 SEHNR, CDR2 FQNEAQ (reference sequence). V was cut by 5 bases and J by 2 bases, with 9 bases left in between. The CDR3 runs to 13 residues. CDR3 amino acids: CASSVGLQETQYF. In nucleotides, the CDR3 is TGTGCCAGCAGCGTGGGACTTCAAGAGACCCAGTACTTC.

This clonotype was seen at least ten times. V usage is TRBV7-9 and J usage is TRBJ1-2, with TRBD1 matching 9 bases. The CDR3 has 15 residues. Germline-derived CDR1 and CDR2 are SEHNR and FQNEAQ (reference sequence). Trimming cost V 0 bases and J 6 bases; bases outside gene matches: 5. CDR3 nucleotides: TGTGCCAGCAGCTTAGCCGGGACAGGGATAGATGGCTACACCTTC. Translation: CASSLAGTGIDGYTF.

This clonotype was seen at least ten times. The rearrangement joins TRBV20-1 to TRBJ2-1, with D maybe TRBD2 (7 bases). Trimming took 0 bases from V and 0 from J, leaving 12 bases between them. The CDR3 runs to 16 residues. Germline CDR1 and CDR2: DFQATT and SNEGSKA (reference sequence). CDR3 amino acids: CSARDQRGHSYNEQFF. The CDR3 DNA sequence: TGCAGTGCTAGAGACCAGCGGGGACACTCCTACAATGAGCAGTTCTTC.

This clonotype was seen ten or more times. The chain joins TRBV25-1 to TRBJ1-2; D may be TRBD1 (6 bases). The CDR3 runs 12 residues. The ends were cut back, 4 bases at V and 7 bases at J, with 10 bases in the middle. The germline V gene encodes CDR1 MGHDK and CDR2 SYGVNS. The CDR3 DNA sequence: TGTGCCAGCAGTGTCGACAGGTCTGGCTACACCTTC. Its protein is CASSVDRSGYTF.

This clonotype was counted many times. The chain has TRBV7-2 and TRBJ2-1, with 8 bases fitting TRBD1. J lost 2 bases, V lost 6 bases, and 6 bases had no gene match. The CDR3 runs to 15 residues. Germline V gene lookup returns CDR1 SGHTA and CDR2 FQGNSA. The CDR3 DNA reads as TGTGCCAGCAGGCTTCAACAGGGGGCCTACAATGAGCAGTTCTTC. Translated, it gives CASRLQQGAYNEQFF.